These 29 T cell receptor beta chains share one sample of origin, sequenced in a study of control samples from healthy donors and cancer patients. Clones were read by immunoSEQ multiplex PCR, and TCRdb kept only the in-frame ones, dropping some. The sample shows approximately 120,000 clones, about nine tenths of them seen only once. The sample consisted of blood. These receptors were obtained from a human donor in good health. The donor label of this sample is uncertain.

This clone has only one observation. The rearrangement uses TRBV7-9 and TRBJ1-6; 10 bases map to TRBD1. V lost 1 base to trimming and J lost 12 bases; unmatched junction nucleotides: 9. Germline lookup yields CDR1 SEHNR and CDR2 FQNEAQ (reference sequence). CDR3 length: 16 amino acids. CDR3 coding DNA: TGTGCCAGCAGCTTAGTGGCGGGACAGGGGATAGGACCCCTCCACTTT. It encodes CASSLVAGQGIGPLHF.

The chain couples TRBV2 to TRBJ2-7, with TRBD1 identical over 11 bases. The CDR3 is 16 amino acids. V lost 6 bases, J lost 7 bases, and 14 bases stayed unmatched. The germline V gene has CDR1 SNHLY and CDR2 FYNNEI. CDR3 region: CASSYATGTGGREQYV. As DNA, the CDR3 is TGTGCCAGCAGCTACGCTACCGGGACAGGGGGGAGGGAGCAGTACGTC.

The CDR3 nucleotides read TGTGCCAGCAGCGTAAATCTTGCGACAGGCTCAAACACTGAAGCTTTCTTT. Amino acid sequence: CASSVNLATGSNTEAFF. This sequence joins TRBV9 and TRBJ1-1; a weak D match, TRBD1 (6 bases). CDR3 length: 17 residues. The germline V gene encodes CDR1 SGDLS and CDR2 YYNGEE. Deletions cut 1 base from V and 2 bases from J, with 18 bases between.

The chain has TRBV10-3 and TRBJ1-2; D remains ambiguous. There are 13 residues in the CDR3. V was pared by 3 bases and J by 6 bases, with 11 bases between. In germline, CDR1 is ENHRY, CDR2 SYGVKD. The CDR3 is CAISDVIENGYTF. CDR3 coding DNA: TGTGCCATCAGTGACGTCATTGAGAATGGCTACACCTTC.

This clone was counted between two and nine times. The chain joins TRBV5-1 to TRBJ2-7; D possibly uses TRBD1 or TRBD2 (5 bases each). The CDR3 has 11 amino acids. Germline V gene lookup returns CDR1 SGHRS and CDR2 YFSETQ. The germline V and J ends were trimmed by 3 bases and 7 bases, with 8 bases remaining between them. The CDR3 DNA reads as TGCGCCAGCAGCTCGGGGCCGGAGCAGTACTTC. Protein product: CASSSGPEQYF.

This chain connects TRBV6-6 to TRBJ2-4; tentatively, D is TRBD2 (6 bases). The CDR3 sequence is 12 residues long. CDR1 is MNHNY, CDR2 SVGAGI, per germline (reference sequence). V lost 4 bases, J lost 7 bases, and 8 bases lay in between. CDR3 loop: CASSSGDNIQYF. Written as DNA, the CDR3 is TGTGCCAGCAGTTCGGGGGATAACATTCAGTACTTC.

The CDR3 DNA reads as TGCGCCAGCAGGAGAAGCGATCAGGGTACCGAGCAGTACTTC. Its protein product is CASRRSDQGTEQYF. The chain has TRBV10-2 and TRBJ2-7, with D possibly being TRBD1 (5 bases). Trimming left V 6 bases short and J 6 bases short, with 18 bases between. This CDR3 region has 14 residues. Germline V gene sequence: CDR1 WSHSY, CDR2 SAAADI.

V gene TRBV6-1 combines with J gene TRBJ2-5; D is ambiguous. The germline V gene encodes CDR1 MNHNS and CDR2 SASEGT. The V end lost 1 base, the J end lost 4 bases, and 4 bases lay between the germline ends. CDR3 length equals 12 residues. As DNA, the CDR3 is TGTGCCAGCAGTGAAGGTGGAGAGACCCAGTACTTC. Its protein product is CASSEGGETQYF.

The rearrangement links TRBV5-4 to TRBJ2-1; possible D gene TRBD2, 6 bases. The CDR3 spans 16 residues. Deletions cut 3 bases from V and 2 bases from J, with 15 bases between. The germline V gene encodes CDR1 SGHNT and CDR2 YYREEE (reference sequence). The CDR3 region has the DNA TGTGCCAGCAGCTCCACCGGGACTTTACCCTACAATGAGCAGTTCTTC. It specifies CASSSTGTLPYNEQFF. Looking up the rest from reference TRBV5-4 and TRBJ2-1 gives the full variable domain: ETGVTQSPTHLIKTRGQQVTLRCSSQSGHNTVSWYQQALGQGPQFIFQYYREEENGRGNFPPRFSGLQFPNYSSELNVNALELDDSALYLCASSSTGTLPYNEQFFGPGTRLTVL.

This chain uses TRBV6-5 with TRBJ2-7; TRBD1 matches 9 bases. Germline loops: CDR1 MNHEY, CDR2 SVGAGI. The trim removed 2 bases at V and 3 bases at J, leaving 2 bases unmatched. The CDR3 totals 14 residues. Here the CDR3 reads CASSYETGGYEQYF. The CDR3 DNA reads as TGTGCCAGCAGTTACGAGACAGGGGGCTACGAGCAGTACTTC.

V gene TRBV6-1 combines with J gene TRBJ2-2; D unresolved. Germline-derived CDR1 and CDR2 are MNHNS and SASEGT. This CDR3 has 14 amino acids. V was trimmed by 3 bases and J by 5 bases, leaving 10 bases between them. CDR3 loop: CASSEWNGTGELFF. The CDR3 nucleotides are TGTGCCAGCAGTGAGTGGAACGGGACCGGGGAGCTGTTTTTT.

The chain is built from TRBV6-5 and TRBJ1-3; D gene ambiguous. The ends were cut back, 6 bases at V and 0 bases at J, with 6 bases in the middle. This CDR3 comprises 13 residues. Germline values: CDR1 MNHEY, CDR2 SVGAGI. The CDR3 sequence is CASSENSGNTIYF. The CDR3 DNA is TGTGCCAGCAGCGAGAACTCTGGAAACACCATATATTTT.

The DNA of the CDR3 is TGTGCCAGCAGTGAAATCAGGGGTTCCTCAAATGAAAAACTGTTTTTT. This translates into CASSEIRGSSNEKLFF. The chain joins TRBV6-1 to TRBJ1-4, with D maybe TRBD1 (6 bases). The CDR3 length is 16 residues. Germline CDR1 MNHNS, CDR2 SASEGT. Trimming cost V 2 bases and J 5 bases, with 15 bases left between them.

The V gene is TRBV7-8, the J gene TRBJ2-3; D remains ambiguous. V was trimmed by 2 bases and J by 3 bases, leaving 9 bases between them. The germline V gene has CDR1 SGHVS and CDR2 FQNEAQ. This CDR3 is built from 14 residues. The CDR3: CASSLYRRTDTQYF. In DNA form, the CDR3 reads TGTGCCAGCAGCTTATATCGTAGGACAGATACGCAGTATTTT.

The chain employs TRBV9 and TRBJ2-7; 8 positions match TRBD2. J lost 3 bases, V lost 4 bases, and 9 bases had no gene match. Looked up from germline, CDR1 is SGDLS and CDR2 is YYNGEE. The CDR3 is 15 residues long. The CDR3 reads CASSRRAGERYEQYF. The DNA for the CDR3 is TGTGCCAGCAGCCGCCGAGCGGGGGAGCGCTACGAGCAGTACTTC.

V gene TRBV27 combines with J gene TRBJ2-1, with a possible D match to TRBD2 (6 bases). Deletions cut 0 bases from V and 2 bases from J, with 8 bases between. The germline CDR1 and CDR2 sequences are MNHEY and SMNVEV (reference sequence). The CDR3 runs to 15 residues. In nucleotides, the CDR3 is TGTGCCAGCAGTTTATCGGGGGGTGCCTACAATGAGCAGTTCTTC. This sequence encodes CASSLSGGAYNEQFF.

This clone has a single count. The chain couples TRBV27 to TRBJ1-5; D gene ambiguous. The germline V gene encodes CDR1 MNHEY and CDR2 SMNVEV (reference sequence). The CDR3 is 13 amino acids. The V and J ends lost 2 bases and 6 bases respectively, with 8 bases between them. CDR3 DNA sequence: TGTGCCAGCAGTTTAAGTGGGGTTCAGCCCCAGCATTTT. Protein: CASSLSGVQPQHF.

The chain links TRBV2 to TRBJ2-7, with 8 bases that match TRBD2. Germline values: CDR1 SNHLY, CDR2 FYNNEI. This CDR3 is built from 15 residues. V gave up 7 bases and J gave up 9 bases; unmatched junction bases: 17. The CDR3 nucleotides are TGTGCCAGCACCGGGGGGGGACGGTTGAATTGGTTGCAGTACTTC. It yields the protein CASTGGGRLNWLQYF.

The rearrangement links TRBV3-1 (or the pseudogene TRBV3-2) to TRBJ1-1; 7 bases line up with TRBD1. Germline V gives CDR1 LGHDT, CDR2 YNNKEL (reference sequence). Unmatched junction bases numbered 6, after V lost 4 bases and J lost 4 bases. CDR3 size: 14 residues. The CDR3 sequence is CASSLGQVITEAFF. CDR3 coding DNA: TGTGCCAGCAGCCTTGGACAGGTGATCACTGAAGCTTTCTTT.

V usage is TRBV18 and J usage is TRBJ1-1, with 7 nucleotides matching TRBD1. The CDR3 has 13 residues. Trimming cost V 1 base and J 4 bases; bases outside gene matches: 0. Per germline, CDR1 KGHSH and CDR2 LQKENI. The CDR3 nucleotides are TGTGCCAGCTCACCACAGGGGGCCACTGAAGCTTTCTTT. Translating it yields CASSPQGATEAFF.

CDR3 bases: TGTGCCAGCAGCTCACGACAGACAATAGCCAAAAACATTCAGTACTTC. Protein: CASSSRQTIAKNIQYF. The chain joins TRBV5-8 to TRBJ2-4; a weak D match, TRBD1 (5 bases). V lost 3 bases to trimming and J lost 0 bases, with 13 bases between them. The germline V gene encodes CDR1 SGHTS and CDR2 YDEGEE. The CDR3 is made up of 16 amino acids.

V is TRBV3-1 (or the pseudogene TRBV3-2) and J is TRBJ2-1, with a possible D match to TRBD1 (6 bases). The CDR3 consists of 14 residues. V lost 5 bases, J lost 0 bases, and 8 bases lay in between. Germline CDR1 reads LGHDT; CDR2 reads YNNKEL (reference sequence). CDR3 sequence: CASSGGISYNEQFF. The CDR3 DNA sequence: TGTGCCAGCAGCGGGGGCATCTCCTACAATGAGCAGTTCTTC.

The CDR3 bases are TGTGCCAGCAAAATAAGCAGGGACTCCTACGAGCAGTACTTC. Protein: CASKISRDSYEQYF. The chain uses TRBV27 and TRBJ2-7, with D perhaps TRBD1 (5 bases). V was trimmed by 7 bases and J by 0 bases, leaving 13 bases between them. The CDR3 length is 14 residues. Germline CDR1 and CDR2: MNHEY and SMNVEV (reference sequence).

The V call is TRBV3-1 (or the pseudogene TRBV3-2), the J call TRBJ2-1; 9 bases agree with TRBD2. CDR1 and CDR2 (germline): LGHDT, YNNKEL (reference sequence). The CDR3 runs 17 residues. After removal of 4 bases from V and 9 bases from J, the junction contained 16 bases not matched to a gene. CDR3 coding DNA: TGTGCCAGCAGCCCGAGACGTAGCGGGGGACCCCCTTCTGAGCAGTTCTTC. Translating gives CASSPRRSGGPPSEQFF.

The rearrangement uses TRBV9 and TRBJ1-4, with 10 bases lining up with TRBD1. The ends lost 7 bases at V and 3 bases at J; junction bases unmatched: 6. Germline CDR1 is SGDLS and CDR2 is YYNGEE. This CDR3 contains 15 residues. The CDR3 bases are TGTGCCAGCGGTACCGGGACAGGGGCTAATGAAAAACTGTTTTTT. This encodes CASGTGTGANEKLFF.

This chain links TRBV7-9 with TRBJ1-1; the D gene is possibly TRBD1 (6 bases). CDR1 SEHNR and CDR2 FQNEAQ come from the germline V gene (reference sequence). Trimming took off 2 bases at V and 7 bases at J, with 11 bases between the two ends. The CDR3 has 13 residues. The CDR3 DNA follows: TGTGCCAGCAGCTTAATATCAGGGGATGAAGCTTTCTTT. Encoded protein: CASSLISGDEAFF. Variable domain in full (rest from reference TRBV7-9 and TRBJ1-1): DTGVSQNPRHKITKRGQNVTFRCDPISEHNRLYWYRQTLGQGPEFLTYFQNEAQLEKSRLLSDRFSAERPKGSFSTLEIQRTEQGDSAMYLCASSLISGDEAFFGQGTRLTVV.

V gene TRBV6-1 combines with J gene TRBJ2-7; 7 bases agree with TRBD1. Germline V CDR1 and CDR2: MNHNS, SASEGT. V shed 2 bases and J 0 bases; nucleotides not matched to a gene: 7. CDR3 length: 16 amino acids. For the CDR3, the DNA is TGTGCCAGCAGTGAACCCCCAGGACAGGACTCCTACGAGCAGTACTTC. The encoded protein is CASSEPPGQDSYEQYF.

This chain uses TRBV11-3 with TRBJ2-2; 11 positions agree with TRBD2. The V and J ends lost 2 bases and 4 bases, in that order; junction bases with no gene match: 3. CDR1 and CDR2 (germline): SGHNT, YENEEA. The CDR3 consists of 16 residues. This CDR3 is CASSLYSGRGTGELFF. CDR3 bases: TGTGCCAGCAGCTTATATAGCGGGAGGGGCACCGGGGAGCTGTTTTTT.

CDR3 protein: CASTHPAGEQYF. As DNA, the CDR3 is TGTGCCAGCACCCACCCCGCAGGCGAGCAGTACTTC. The chain carries TRBV5-4 and TRBJ2-7; D is undetermined. V was cut by 6 bases and J by 6 bases, with 13 bases left in between. CDR1 is SGHNT, CDR2 YYREEE, per germline (reference sequence). The CDR3 has 12 residues.